Here is one TCR beta chain with its context. There are a few counts of this clonotype. It has no known antigen specificity. No base-level quality is on record; no much larger clone is a single base apart. To prepare the library, 5' RACE was applied. The data were produced on an Illumina HiSeq 2500. The second PCR ran for roughly 6 to 11 cycles and used a J-beta primer mix along with a sample-barcoded 5' primer. Each TCR beta cDNA molecule received a unique molecular identifier from a template-switch 5' adaptor carrying 12 random nucleotides. At least 3 million CDR3-containing paired-end reads were obtained from each sample. First-strand cDNA synthesis was performed from all RNA using the Mint cDNA synthesis kit, with priming by a TRBC-specific oligonucleotide. All cDNA was treated with uracil-DNA glycosylase and then went through a first 18-cycle PCR with the universal primers M1SS and BC2_uni_R. In the original analysis: For normalization, 1 million high-quality reads, each with a distinct molecular identifier, were randomly selected from each sample. Instead of being binned into consensus sequences, reads that shared molecular identifiers were thrown out. MiTCR, set to a Q25 quality threshold and the strictest error-elimination algorithm, was used for CDR3 identification, clonotype clustering and error correction. A nonparametric unseen species model with Euler transformation was used to estimate lower-bound total TCR beta diversity. TCRdb trimmed the raw reads at Q25, called clones with MiXCR and kept productive beta chains. Under each unique CDR3 protein, matching rows form one entry showing the most common genes and DNA. What appears here as the V and J calls and clone size reflects TCRdb's work, not the paper's. For this sample there are fewer than 800,000 distinct CDR3 sequences; more than 20% appear just once. Of the sample, 3% to 4% falls within the top ten clones.

The roughly 42 donors, aged about 6 to 95 years, were systemically healthy Caucasian individuals from Russia. Around 9.8 milliliters of peripheral blood were collected from each donor into EDTA-treated Vacutainer tubes. Ficoll-Paque density-gradient centrifugation was used to isolate PBMCs, with at least 6.5 million per sample. Total RNA, at least 6 micrograms per sample, was extracted from PBMCs with Trizol reagent. The percentages of naive CD45RAhigh/CD27high T cells were determined by flow cytometry on a PBMC aliquot from every donor. The junction shows trimming of 7 bases on V and 4 bases on J, plus 16 bases between the germline ends. CDR1 and CDR2 (DFQATT, SNEGSKA) derive from the germline V gene (reference sequence). The CDR3 runs 14 residues from the cysteine to the phenylalanine. Only the CDR3 region is kept as DNA, spanning 42 bases read in frame from base 1. The data were taken from a study of blood T cells in healthy people across ages (dated by TCRdb to between 2015 and 2017). A note on the overall study: Template switching captured roughly one uniquely barcoded TCR beta cDNA molecule per two T cells in model experiments. Two additional independent replicas of 1 million unique cDNA reads from the same blood draw were analyzed for two donors (one aged 18 to 29 and one aged 80 or older). Four age groups were formed from the donors: young (average roughly 15 years), middle-aged (approximately 39), aged (approximately 60) and long-lived (more than 75). To track age-related changes in TCR beta repertoire diversity, the study relied on deep sequencing normalized with unique cDNA molecular identifiers. To avoid experimental bias, donors of different ages were distributed randomly across sequencing lanes.

Paper-wide results and their limitations: Bulk unsorted PBMC profiling prevented conclusive comparison of naive and antigen-experienced compartments. Observed TCR beta diversity per million T cells fell roughly linearly with age, and a significant reduction was already apparent by age around 39. Estimates of total diversity based on one million sequenced T cells were regarded as lower bounds and as underestimates. A strong correlation was found between observed TCR beta diversity and the percentage of naive T cells measured by flow cytometry. Compared with the aged group, more naive CD4+ T cells, fewer expanded clones and increased TCR diversity were shown by the long-lived group, suggesting age selection. The CMV infection status of donors was not known, potentially confounding age-related changes in expanded clonotypes.

The V and J segments used are TRBV20-1 and TRBJ1-4; the D gene is unclear. The source material was blood. The sequence was obtained from a man aged 65 to 85 in good health. Here the CDR3 is given as CSVPREGGNEKLFF. The nucleotides read TGCAGTGTCCCGAGGGAGGGCGGTAATGAAAAACTGTTTTTT.